The present TCR beta chain was sequenced within a study of blood T cells in healthy people across ages. This clonotype has just a few counts. It was with a sample-barcoded 5' primer and a J-beta primer mix that a second PCR of about 6 to 12 cycles was run. TCRdb redid the calling of the 5' RACE reads with MiXCR, one entry per CDR3 protein. The table has 1,100,000 or so distinct CDR3 sequences, under 55% seen once; the top ten hold approximately 17%. CDR3 length equals 14 residues. Trimming removed 5 bases from V and 5 bases from J, with 15 bases in between. This receptor was obtained from an older woman in good health. The sample consisted of blood. J is TRBJ2-5 and V is TRBV12-3 or TRBV12-4, with D unresolved. CDR3 nucleotides: TGTGCCAGCAGTCAGGCGATGTTAGGGGAGACCCAGTACTTC. This encodes CASSQAMLGETQYF.